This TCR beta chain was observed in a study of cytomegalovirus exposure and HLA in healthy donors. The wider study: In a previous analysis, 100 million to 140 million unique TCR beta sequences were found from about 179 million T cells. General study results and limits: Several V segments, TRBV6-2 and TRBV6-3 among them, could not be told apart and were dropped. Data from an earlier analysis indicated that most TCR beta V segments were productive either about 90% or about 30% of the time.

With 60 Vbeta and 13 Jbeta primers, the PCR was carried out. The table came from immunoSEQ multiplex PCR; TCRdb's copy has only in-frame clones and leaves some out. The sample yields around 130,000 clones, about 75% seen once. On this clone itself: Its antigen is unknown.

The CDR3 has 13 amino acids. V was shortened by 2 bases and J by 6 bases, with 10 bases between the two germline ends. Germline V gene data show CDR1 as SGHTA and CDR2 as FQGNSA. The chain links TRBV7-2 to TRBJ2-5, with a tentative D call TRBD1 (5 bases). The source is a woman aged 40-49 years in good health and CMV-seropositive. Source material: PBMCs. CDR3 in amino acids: CASSLSQGKTQYF. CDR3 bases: TGTGCCAGCAGCTTATCCCAGGGAAAGACCCAGTACTTC.